This T cell receptor beta chain was retrieved from a study of CD8+CD57+ T cells in acquired aplastic anemia. The overall study: Quantities of DNA derived from sorted CD4+ and CD8+ cells averaged about 3.2 ug. Healthy-donor CD4+ cells averaged about 9.9 million reads.

The study's findings and limits: Both patients and controls carried the same twenty-nine CD8+ CDR3 sequences. No significant difference in CD8+ Simpson's diversity was found between patients and controls.

Notes on this clonotype: Its target is not known.

For CDR3 and TCR beta VDJ profiling, genomic DNA was the template used. TCRdb re-called the reads through MiXCR, storing one row per CDR3 protein. The profile shows hundreds of thousands of distinct CDR3 sequences, 55% to 75% of them singletons. This CDR3 has 15 residues. CDR1 KGHDR and CDR2 SFDVKD come from the germline V gene. Trimming stripped 1 base from V and 2 bases from J, with 11 bases between. This rearrangement joins TRBV24-1 to TRBJ2-7; D perhaps matches TRBD2 (5 bases). The sample taken for sequencing was sorted CD4+, CD8+, or CD8+CD57+ T cells (not recorded which) from PBMCs. The receptor was derived from a human donor in good health, serving as a control. CDR3: CATSDFTPRAYEQYF. The CDR3 DNA reads as TGTGCCACCAGTGATTTCACACCGAGGGCCTACGAGCAGTACTTC.